In its sample, the clone carrying this TCR beta chain was seen once. Its antigen is unknown. As it was prepared, the TCRbeta library received unique molecular identifiers. One entry per CDR3 protein, called by TCRdb with MiXCR from the PCR reads. Of hundreds of thousands of distinct CDR3 sequences listed, roughly a tenth are singletons. Deletions cut 6 bases from V and 2 bases from J, with 23 bases between. The CDR3 runs 18 residues. Germline-derived CDR1 and CDR2 are MNHEY and SVGEGT. This entry is derived from a study of T-cell reconstitution after alpha-beta-depleted transplantation in children. Study-wide points: Reportedly, only several hundred clones from non-depleted graft cells drove alpha-beta T-cell counts at about two months. Among T cells one year after transplant, newly produced cells accounted for most counts and diversity. Day-60 TCRbeta diversity that was high in some patients was derived from surviving recipient T cells and thymic progenitors.

This chain connects TRBV6-2 or TRBV6-3 to TRBJ2-1; maybe TRBD1 (5 bases). The sequence came from a child aged 2 to 15 with inherited bone marrow failure, due to receive a stem cell transplant. The sample consisted of PBMCs, taken before TCRalphabeta/CD19-depleted stem cell transplant. The CDR3 DNA reads TGTGCCAGCAGCCTCGACTCCCATGGGGCAGTTCCCTACAATGAGCAGTTCTTC. Protein product: CASSLDSHGAVPYNEQFF.